The 7 T cell receptor beta chains given below trace back to one sample, sequenced in a study of vaccination and CD4 T cells after COVID-19 (dated by TCRdb to between 2020 and 2023). Library preparation employed PCR. This sample was sequenced with an Illumina iSeq 100. TCRdb took the public reads, trimmed them with fastp at Q25, ran MiXCR for clone calling and kept in-frame beta chains. Rows matching on CDR3 protein sequence are summarized as one entry with the most common DNA and genes. Recorded for this sample are more than 12,000 distinct CDR3 sequences; approximately 69% of them occurred a single time. The ten biggest clones cover approximately 1% of the sample. The sample in question was CD4+ T cells from blood, obtained after SARS-CoV-2 vaccination. All receptors derive from a human donor who had recovered from COVID-19.

This clonotype has just one count. This sequence joins TRBV6-2 or TRBV6-3 and TRBJ1-1; maybe TRBD1 (6 bases). From germline, CDR1 is MNHEY and CDR2 SVGEGT. Trimming took off 5 bases at V and 8 bases at J, with 9 bases between the two ends. The CDR3 totals 11 residues. The CDR3 protein is CASSRGGEAFF. CDR3 nucleotides: TGTGCCAGCAGTCGGGGGGGCGAAGCTTTCTTT.

This chain joins TRBV18 and TRBJ2-6; TRBD1 is a possible D gene (6 bases). Between the trimmed V and J ends, which lost 4 bases and 1 base, there was a span of 11 bases. Germline CDR1 and CDR2: KGHSH and LQKENI. The CDR3 totals 16 residues. CDR3 in DNA: TGTGCCAGCTCACACGACAGGCCATCTGGGGCCAACGTCCTGACTTTC. It translates to CASSHDRPSGANVLTF. The full variable domain, completed using reference TRBV18 and TRBJ2-6, is NAGVMQNPRHLVRRRGQEARLRCSPMKGHSHVYWYRQLPEEGLKFMVYLQKENIIDESGMPKERFSAEFPKEGPSILRIQQVVRGDSAAYFCASSHDRPSGANVLTFGAGSRLTVL.

The chain uses TRBV6-9 and TRBJ1-2; 7 bases line up with TRBD1. The CDR3 length is 12 residues. CDR1 MNHGY and CDR2 SVAAGI come from the germline V gene. J lost 6 bases, V lost 8 bases, and 6 bases had no gene match. The CDR3, as DNA: TGTGCCAGCGATTACAGGGGACATGGCTACACCTTC. Amino acid sequence: CASDYRGHGYTF.

CDR3 loop: CASSPLGSTDTQYF. As DNA, the CDR3 is TGTGCCAGCAGCCCACTAGGATCTACAGATACGCAGTATTTT. The chain links TRBV7-8 to TRBJ2-3, with D tentatively TRBD2 (5 bases). Germline assignment: CDR1 SGHVS and CDR2 FQNEAQ. Between the trimmed V and J ends, which lost 5 bases and 3 bases, there was a span of 12 bases. CDR3 length equals 14 residues.

The V gene is TRBV11-3, the J gene TRBJ1-1; D not resolved. Germline values: CDR1 SGHNT, CDR2 YENEEA. With 5 bases removed from V and 7 bases from J, the gap between germline ends came to 11 bases. The CDR3 has 12 amino acids. CDR3 nucleotide sequence: TGTGCCAGCAGCCTTTCAGAGGATGAAGCTTTCTTT. This gives the protein CASSLSEDEAFF.

V is TRBV5-1 and J is TRBJ2-1; TRBD2 aligns across 9 bases. CDR1 is SGHRS, CDR2 YFSETQ, per germline. The CDR3 extends over 14 amino acids. With 4 bases clipped from V and 8 bases from J, the junction kept 7 bases outside the gene matches. As DNA, the CDR3 is TGCGCCAGCAGCCCGGGACTAGCAACCGATGAGCAGTTCTTC. It yields the protein CASSPGLATDEQFF.

The chain links TRBV15 to TRBJ1-2; no clear D. CDR1 and CDR2 (germline): LNHNV, YYDKDF (reference sequence). The CDR3 length is 16 residues. V was cut by 1 base and J by 2 bases, with 14 bases left in between. CDR3 in amino acids: CATSRGRQVPNYGYTF. The CDR3 region has the DNA TGTGCCACCAGCAGAGGGAGGCAGGTCCCGAACTATGGCTACACCTTC.